One and the same sample provided the 13 T cell receptor beta chains below, sequenced in a study of blood T cell repertoires in COVID-19. Some clones are missing from TCRdb's copy, which holds only in-frame ones; the method was immunoSEQ multiplex PCR. Among some 180,000 clones listed, about 80% were seen once. The specimen sequenced was PBMCs or T cells enriched from blood (not recorded which). These TCRs come from an older woman in a cohort exposed to, infected with or recovered from COVID-19 (not recorded which).

This chain joins TRBV11-1 and TRBJ2-2, with 13 bases aligning to TRBD2. With V trimmed by 5 bases and J by 6 bases, 6 bases remained unmatched. Per germline, CDR1 SGHAT and CDR2 FQDESV (reference sequence). This CDR3 is 16 amino acids long. The DNA of the CDR3 is TGTGCCAGCAGCCCCGGACTAGCGGGAGCGGCCGGGGAGCTGTTTTTT. As protein: CASSPGLAGAAGELFF.

This sequence joins TRBV7-8 and TRBJ2-2; 7 positions match TRBD1. V lost 3 bases, J lost 2 bases, and 3 bases stayed unmatched. Germline V gene sequence: CDR1 SGHVS, CDR2 FQNEAQ. The CDR3 loop spans 15 amino acids. As DNA, the CDR3 is TGTGCCAGCAGCTTGGGGACAGAAAACACCGGGGAGCTGTTTTTT. Its protein is CASSLGTENTGELFF.

J is TRBJ1-2 and V is TRBV7-9, with TRBD1 as a possible D gene (6 bases). V gave up 0 bases and J gave up 7 bases, with 9 bases separating them. This CDR3 is 13 amino acids long. Germline V CDR1 and CDR2: SEHNR, FQNEAQ (reference sequence). DNA of the CDR3: TGTGCCAGCAGCTTAGCGCGAGGGGGTGGCTACACCTTC. It yields the protein CASSLARGGGYTF.

This rearrangement joins TRBV19 to TRBJ2-1, with TRBD2 identical over 12 bases. Trimming took 1 base from V and 9 from J; bases not matched to a gene: 22. The CDR3 covers 21 residues. Germline CDR1 LNHDA, CDR2 SQIVND (reference sequence). In DNA, the CDR3 is TGTGCCAGTAGTATAGGGGGGGACAGGGTTGAAGCTAGCGGGAGGGTGGCTGAGCAGTTCTTC. It yields the protein CASSIGGDRVEASGRVAEQFF.

This sequence joins TRBV11-3 and TRBJ2-5; 13 bases line up with TRBD2. Per germline, CDR1 SGHNT and CDR2 YENEEA. V shed 1 base and J 3 bases; nucleotides not matched to a gene: 2. CDR3 length: 16 residues. DNA for the CDR3: TGTGCCAGCAGCTTAGGGGGGACTAGCGGGAAAGAGACCCAGTACTTC. This translates into CASSLGGTSGKETQYF.

The chain has TRBV19 and TRBJ1-4; 10 nucleotides line up with TRBD1. CDR3 length: 16 residues. V lost 5 bases, J lost 3 bases, and 6 bases stayed unmatched. Germline V gene sequence: CDR1 LNHDA, CDR2 SQIVND (reference sequence). CDR3 residues: CASSDRGLGANEKLFF. The CDR3 region has the DNA TGTGCCAGTAGTGACAGGGGGCTCGGGGCTAATGAAAAACTGTTTTTT.

The chain couples TRBV30 to TRBJ2-7, with TRBD1 identical over 7 bases. The germline V gene encodes CDR1 GTSNPN and CDR2 SVGIG (reference sequence). This CDR3 comprises 12 residues. Trimming cost V 4 bases and J 4 bases; bases outside gene matches: 4. CDR3 amino acids: CAWNRGLYEQYF. The CDR3, as DNA: TGTGCCTGGAACAGGGGTCTATACGAGCAGTACTTC.

The V and J genes are TRBV5-5 and TRBJ2-7; unclear D gene. This CDR3 is built from 14 residues. Trimming removed 4 bases from V and 2 bases from J, with 13 bases in between. CDR1 is SGHKS and CDR2 is YYEKEE in the germline V gene (reference sequence). The CDR3 protein is CASSPTFRTYEQYF. The CDR3 DNA reads as TGTGCCAGCAGCCCTACGTTTAGAACCTACGAGCAGTACTTC.

This CDR3 is CASSLEAGLAVKETQYF. CDR3 nucleotides: TGCGCCAGCAGCTTGGAAGCAGGACTAGCGGTTAAAGAGACCCAGTACTTC. The chain carries TRBV5-1 and TRBJ2-5; 10 nucleotides match TRBD2. This CDR3 has 17 amino acids. The germline gives CDR1 SGHRS, CDR2 YFSETQ. V dropped 0 bases and J dropped 3; count of bases not matched to a gene: 8.

This clone was seen only a few times. This chain joins TRBV18 and TRBJ1-5; weak D call: TRBD1 (5 bases). Trimming removed 5 bases at V and 7 bases at J, with 15 bases between. There are 14 residues in the CDR3. Germline lookup yields CDR1 KGHSH and CDR2 LQKENI. The CDR3 loop reads CASSDLWGTQPQHF. The DNA of the CDR3 is TGTGCCAGCTCAGATCTTTGGGGCACCCAGCCCCAGCATTTT.

The CDR3 protein is CASSSMGLLNEQFF. CDR3 DNA sequence: TGTGCCAGCAGCTCTATGGGACTACTAAATGAGCAGTTCTTC. This chain links TRBV11-3 with TRBJ2-1, with TRBD2 matching 7 bases. The CDR3 is made up of 14 amino acids. CDR1 SGHNT and CDR2 YENEEA come from the germline V gene. With 4 bases clipped from V and 7 bases from J, the junction kept 7 bases outside the gene matches.

The J gene is TRBJ1-1, the V gene TRBV18; TRBD1 might be the D (5 bases). Germline V gives CDR1 KGHSH, CDR2 LQKENI. V was pared by 3 bases and J by 2 bases, with 10 bases between. The length of the CDR3 is 14 residues. In DNA, the CDR3 is TGTGCCAGCTCACCTGAGACAGCCAACACTGAAGCTTTCTTT. Translated, it gives CASSPETANTEAFF. The full variable domain, rest sourced from reference TRBV18 and TRBJ1-1, is NAGVMQNPRHLVRRRGQEARLRCSPMKGHSHVYWYRQLPEEGLKFMVYLQKENIIDESGMPKERFSAEFPKEGPSILRIQQVVRGDSAAYFCASSPETANTEAFFGQGTRLTVV.

This chain links TRBV30 with TRBJ1-3, with D possibly TRBD1 on 5 matching bases. Between the trimmed V and J ends, which lost 0 bases and 4 bases, there was a span of 7 bases. This CDR3 is 13 amino acids long. Germline V gives CDR1 GTSNPN, CDR2 SVGIG (reference sequence). CDR3 amino acids: CAWSVQGGNTIYF. The CDR3 nucleotides are TGTGCCTGGAGTGTGCAGGGAGGAAACACCATATATTTT.